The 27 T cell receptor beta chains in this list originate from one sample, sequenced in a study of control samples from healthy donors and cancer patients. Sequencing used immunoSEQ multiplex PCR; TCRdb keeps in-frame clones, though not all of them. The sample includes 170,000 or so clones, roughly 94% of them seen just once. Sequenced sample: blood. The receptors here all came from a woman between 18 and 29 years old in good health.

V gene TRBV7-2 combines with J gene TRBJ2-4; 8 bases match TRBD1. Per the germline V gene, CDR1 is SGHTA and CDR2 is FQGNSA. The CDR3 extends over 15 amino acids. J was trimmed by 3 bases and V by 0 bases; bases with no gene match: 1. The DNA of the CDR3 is TGTGCCAGCAGCTTAGCCGGGACAGGCAAAAACATTCAGTACTTC. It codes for CASSLAGTGKNIQYF. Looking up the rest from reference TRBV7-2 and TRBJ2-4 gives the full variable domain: GAGVSQSPSNKVTEKGKDVELRCDPISGHTALYWYRQSLGQGLEFLIYFQGNSAPDKSGLPSDRFSAERTGGSVSTLTIQRTQQEDSAVYLCASSLAGTGKNIQYFGAGTRLSVL.

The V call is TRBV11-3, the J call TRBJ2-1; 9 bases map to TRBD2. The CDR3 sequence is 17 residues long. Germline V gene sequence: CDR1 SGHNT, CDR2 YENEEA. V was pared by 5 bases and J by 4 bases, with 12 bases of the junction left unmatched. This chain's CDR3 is CASSSSGSSRRYNEQFF. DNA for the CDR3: TGTGCCAGCAGCAGTAGCGGGAGTTCGAGAAGATACAATGAGCAGTTCTTC. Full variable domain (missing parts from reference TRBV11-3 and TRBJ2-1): EAGVVQSPRYKIIEKKQPVAFWCNPISGHNTLYWYLQNLGQGPELLIRYENEEAVDDSQLPKDRFSAERLKGVDSTLKIQPAELGDSAVYLCASSSSGSSRRYNEQFFGPGTRLTVL.

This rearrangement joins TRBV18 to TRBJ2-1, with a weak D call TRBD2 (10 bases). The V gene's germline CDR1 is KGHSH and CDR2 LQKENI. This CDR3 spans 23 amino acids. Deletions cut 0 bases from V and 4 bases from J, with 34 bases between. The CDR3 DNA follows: TGTGCCAGCTCACCACCGAACAGGGGGCATGGACTAGCGGTAATTCCGGGGTACAATGAGCAGTTCTTC. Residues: CASSPPNRGHGLAVIPGYNEQFF.

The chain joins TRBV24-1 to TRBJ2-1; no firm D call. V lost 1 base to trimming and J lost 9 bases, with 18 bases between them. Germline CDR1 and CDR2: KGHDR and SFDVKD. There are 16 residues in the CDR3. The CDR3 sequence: CATSDFTGVSIGEQFF. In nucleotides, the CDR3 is TGTGCCACCAGTGATTTTACGGGTGTAAGCATCGGTGAGCAGTTCTTC.

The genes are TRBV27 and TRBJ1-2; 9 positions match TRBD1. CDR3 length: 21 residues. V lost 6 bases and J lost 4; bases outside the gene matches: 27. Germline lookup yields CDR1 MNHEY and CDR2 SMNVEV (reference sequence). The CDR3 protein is CASSLFPPDLQGAALSYGYTF. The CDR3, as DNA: TGTGCCAGCAGCCTGTTCCCTCCCGACTTACAGGGGGCGGCATTAAGCTATGGCTACACCTTC.

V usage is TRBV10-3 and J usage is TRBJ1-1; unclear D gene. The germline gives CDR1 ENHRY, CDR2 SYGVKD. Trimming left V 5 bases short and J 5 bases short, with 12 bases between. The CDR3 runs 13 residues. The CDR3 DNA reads TGTGCCATCAGTAGCCGACCGGGGACTGAAGCTTTCTTT. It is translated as CAISSRPGTEAFF.

Here the CDR3 reads CASSLDQGSGNEQFF. CDR3 nucleotide sequence: TGCGCCAGCAGCTTGGACCAGGGAAGCGGCAATGAGCAGTTCTTC. The chain joins TRBV5-1 to TRBJ2-1, with D perhaps TRBD1 or TRBD2 (5 bases each). Germline CDR1 is SGHRS and CDR2 is YFSETQ. CDR3 size: 15 residues. V was pared by 0 bases and J by 6 bases, with 13 bases between.

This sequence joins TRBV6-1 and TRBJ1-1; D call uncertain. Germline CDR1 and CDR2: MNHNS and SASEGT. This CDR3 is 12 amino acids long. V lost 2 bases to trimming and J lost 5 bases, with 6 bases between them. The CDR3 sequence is CASSEMGTEAFF. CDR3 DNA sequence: TGTGCCAGCAGTGAAATGGGTACTGAAGCTTTCTTT.

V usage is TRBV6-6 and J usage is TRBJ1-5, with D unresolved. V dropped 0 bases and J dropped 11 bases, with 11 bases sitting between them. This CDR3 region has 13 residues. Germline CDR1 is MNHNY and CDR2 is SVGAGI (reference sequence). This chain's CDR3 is CASSYSELLSQHF. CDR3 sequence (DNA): TGTGCCAGCAGTTACTCTGAACTGCTATCCCAGCATTTT.

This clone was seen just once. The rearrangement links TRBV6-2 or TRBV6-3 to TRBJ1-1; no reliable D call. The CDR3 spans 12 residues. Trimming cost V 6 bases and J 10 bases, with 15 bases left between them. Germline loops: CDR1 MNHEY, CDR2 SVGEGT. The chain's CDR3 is CASRPTDPGAFF. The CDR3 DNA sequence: TGTGCCAGCAGGCCTACAGACCCGGGAGCTTTCTTT.

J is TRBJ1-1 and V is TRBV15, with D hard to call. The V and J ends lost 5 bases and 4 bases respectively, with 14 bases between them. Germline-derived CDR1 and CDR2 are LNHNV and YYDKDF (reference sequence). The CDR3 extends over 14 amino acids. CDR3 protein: CATSLRRRTTEAFF. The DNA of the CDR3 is TGTGCCACCAGCTTAAGAAGACGTACCACTGAAGCTTTCTTT.

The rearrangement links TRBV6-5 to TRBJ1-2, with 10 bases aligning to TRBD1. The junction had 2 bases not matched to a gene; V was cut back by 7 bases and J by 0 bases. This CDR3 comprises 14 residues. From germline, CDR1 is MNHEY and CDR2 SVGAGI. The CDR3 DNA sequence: TGTGCCAGCATCGGGACAGGGGCTAACTATGGCTACACCTTC. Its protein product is CASIGTGANYGYTF.

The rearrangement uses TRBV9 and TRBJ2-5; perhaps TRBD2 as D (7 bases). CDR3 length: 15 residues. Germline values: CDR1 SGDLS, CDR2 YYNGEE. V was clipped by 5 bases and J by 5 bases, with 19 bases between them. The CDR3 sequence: CASSGGGRSGETQYF. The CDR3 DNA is TGTGCCAGCAGTGGCGGGGGCCGGTCAGGGGAGACCCAGTACTTC.

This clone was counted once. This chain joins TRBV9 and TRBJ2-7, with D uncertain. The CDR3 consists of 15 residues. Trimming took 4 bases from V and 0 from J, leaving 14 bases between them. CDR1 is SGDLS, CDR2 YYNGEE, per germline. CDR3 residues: CASSPTGSSSYEQYF. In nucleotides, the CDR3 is TGTGCCAGCAGCCCCACCGGTTCCAGCTCCTACGAGCAGTACTTC.

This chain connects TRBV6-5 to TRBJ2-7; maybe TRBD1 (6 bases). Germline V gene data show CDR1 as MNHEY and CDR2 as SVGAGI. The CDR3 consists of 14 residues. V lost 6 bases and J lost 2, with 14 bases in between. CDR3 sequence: CASSRTTGTYEQYF. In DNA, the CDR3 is TGTGCCAGCAGCCGTACGACAGGTACCTACGAGCAGTACTTC.

CDR3 amino acids: CASSESQDGYTF. DNA of the CDR3: TGTGCCAGCAGTGAGAGCCAGGATGGCTACACCTTC. The rearrangement uses TRBV6-4 and TRBJ1-2; D gene ambiguous. Trimming removed 3 bases at V and 6 bases at J, with 8 bases between. This CDR3 is 12 amino acids long. CDR1 MRHNA and CDR2 SNTAGT come from the germline V gene.

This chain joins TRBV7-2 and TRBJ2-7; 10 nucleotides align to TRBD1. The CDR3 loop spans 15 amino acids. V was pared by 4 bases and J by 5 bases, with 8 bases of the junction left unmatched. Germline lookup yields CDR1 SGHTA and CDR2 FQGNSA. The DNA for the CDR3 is TGTGCCAGCAGCTACCGACGGGACAGGGGTCACGAGCAGTACTTC. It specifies CASSYRRDRGHEQYF.

The CDR3, as DNA: TGTGCCAGCAGTCTAAGGGGGACTACTGAAGCTTTCTTT. Its protein is CASSLRGTTEAFF. The chain couples TRBV6-5 to TRBJ1-1; the D gene is possibly TRBD1 (6 bases). CDR3 length equals 13 residues. With 5 bases removed from V and 5 bases from J, the gap between germline ends came to 12 bases. Germline V gives CDR1 MNHEY, CDR2 SVGAGI.

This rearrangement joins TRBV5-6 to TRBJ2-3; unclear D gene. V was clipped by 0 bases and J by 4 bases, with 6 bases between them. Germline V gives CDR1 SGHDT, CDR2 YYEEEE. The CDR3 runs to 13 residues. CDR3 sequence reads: CASSLGHPDTQYF. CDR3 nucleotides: TGTGCCAGCAGCTTGGGGCATCCAGATACGCAGTATTTT.

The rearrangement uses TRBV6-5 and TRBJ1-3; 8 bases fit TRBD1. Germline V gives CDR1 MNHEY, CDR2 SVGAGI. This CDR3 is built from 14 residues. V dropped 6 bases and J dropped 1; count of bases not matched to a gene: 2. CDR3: CASSTGGSGNTIYF. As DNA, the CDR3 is TGTGCCAGCAGCACAGGGGGATCTGGAAACACCATATATTTT.

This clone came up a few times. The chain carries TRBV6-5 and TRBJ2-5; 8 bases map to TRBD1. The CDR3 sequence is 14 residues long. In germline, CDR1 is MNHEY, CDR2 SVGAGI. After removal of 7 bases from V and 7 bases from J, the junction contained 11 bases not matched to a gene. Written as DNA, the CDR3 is TGTGCCAGCAACTTAGACAGGGGCGCCGGGACCCAGTACTTC. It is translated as CASNLDRGAGTQYF.

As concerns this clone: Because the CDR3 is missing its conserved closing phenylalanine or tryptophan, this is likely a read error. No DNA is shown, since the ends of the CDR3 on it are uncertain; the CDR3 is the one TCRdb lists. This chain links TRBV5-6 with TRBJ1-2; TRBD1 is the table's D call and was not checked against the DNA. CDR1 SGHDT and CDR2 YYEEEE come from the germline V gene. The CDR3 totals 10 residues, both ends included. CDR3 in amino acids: CASRLGAGAL.

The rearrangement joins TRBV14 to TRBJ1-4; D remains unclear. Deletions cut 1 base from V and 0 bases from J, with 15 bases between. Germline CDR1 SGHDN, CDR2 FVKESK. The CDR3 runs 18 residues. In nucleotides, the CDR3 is TGTGCCAGCAGCCAAGTAGGGCGACCTTCTGCAACTAATGAAAAACTGTTTTTT. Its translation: CASSQVGRPSATNEKLFF.

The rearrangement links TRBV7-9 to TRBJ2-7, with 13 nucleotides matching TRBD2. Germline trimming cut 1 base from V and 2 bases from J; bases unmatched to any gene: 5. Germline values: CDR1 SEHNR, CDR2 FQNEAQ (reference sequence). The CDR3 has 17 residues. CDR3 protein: CASSLGGTSGATYEQYF. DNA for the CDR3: TGTGCCAGCAGCTTAGGAGGGACTAGCGGGGCGACCTACGAGCAGTACTTC.

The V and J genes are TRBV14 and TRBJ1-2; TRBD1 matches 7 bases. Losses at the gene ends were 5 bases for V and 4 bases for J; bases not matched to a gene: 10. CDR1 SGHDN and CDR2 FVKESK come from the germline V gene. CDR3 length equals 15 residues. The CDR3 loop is CASSFGQASSYGYTF. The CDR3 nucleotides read TGTGCCAGCAGCTTCGGACAGGCTTCATCCTATGGCTACACCTTC. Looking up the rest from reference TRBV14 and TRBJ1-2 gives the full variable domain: EAGVTQFPSHSVIEKGQTVTLRCDPISGHDNLYWYRRVMGKEIKFLLHFVKESKQDESGMPNNRFLAERTGGTYSTLKVQPAELEDSGVYFCASSFGQASSYGYTFGSGTRLTVV.

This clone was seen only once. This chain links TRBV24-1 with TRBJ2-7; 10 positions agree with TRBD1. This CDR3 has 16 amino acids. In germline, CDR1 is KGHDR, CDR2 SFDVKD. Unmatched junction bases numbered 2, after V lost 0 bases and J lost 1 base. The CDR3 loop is CATSDLWDRGSYEQYF. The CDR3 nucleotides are TGTGCCACCAGTGATTTGTGGGACAGGGGTTCCTACGAGCAGTACTTC.

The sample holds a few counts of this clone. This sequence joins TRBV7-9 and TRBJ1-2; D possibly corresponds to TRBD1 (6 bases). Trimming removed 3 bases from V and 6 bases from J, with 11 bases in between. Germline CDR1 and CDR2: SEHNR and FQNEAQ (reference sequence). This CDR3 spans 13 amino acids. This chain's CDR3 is CASSFGTSDGYTF. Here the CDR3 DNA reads TGTGCCAGCAGCTTCGGGACAAGCGATGGCTACACCTTC.